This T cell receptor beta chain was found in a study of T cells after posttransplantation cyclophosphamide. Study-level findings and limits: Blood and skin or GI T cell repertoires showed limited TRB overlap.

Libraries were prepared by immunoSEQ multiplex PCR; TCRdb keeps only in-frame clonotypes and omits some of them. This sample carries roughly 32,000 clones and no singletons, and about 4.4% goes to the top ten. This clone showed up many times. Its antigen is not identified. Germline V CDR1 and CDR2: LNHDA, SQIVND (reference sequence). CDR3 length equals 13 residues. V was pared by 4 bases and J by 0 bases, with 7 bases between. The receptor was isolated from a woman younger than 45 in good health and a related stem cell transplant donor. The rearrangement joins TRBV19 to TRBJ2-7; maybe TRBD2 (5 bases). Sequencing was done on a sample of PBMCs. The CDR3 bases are TGTGCCAGTAGTACGGGGAACTCCTACGAGCAGTACTTC. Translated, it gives CASSTGNSYEQYF.